In this sample, the clone carrying this TCR beta chain turned up many times. Its antigen is still unknown. These data are taken from a study of T cells in Graves' hyperthyroidism and ophthalmopathy. The germline CDR1 and CDR2 sequences are SQVTM and ANQGSEA. Trimming took off 7 bases at V and 4 bases at J, with 14 bases between the two ends. The CDR3 spans 12 residues. There were TCR beta CDR3 regions amplified from RNA transcripts. When the TCR CDR3 underwent first-round RT-PCR, the HTBI primer set was used. TCRdb used MiXCR to reprocess the multiplex PCR reads, holding one entry per CDR3 protein. The sample contains fewer than 500,000 distinct CDR3 sequences, about 14% of which appear only once. Regarding the study as a whole: The model made its ophthalmopathy prediction, and onset followed a median approximately 6 months later.

This sequence was found in a man aged 30 to 45 with Graves' hyperthyroidism that later progressed to Graves' ophthalmopathy. The rearrangement joins TRBV29-1 to TRBJ2-7, with D hard to call. Sample: blood. The CDR3 DNA sequence: TGCAGCGCCAAACAGTCCAATTACGAGCAGTACTTC. It yields the protein CSAKQSNYEQYF.